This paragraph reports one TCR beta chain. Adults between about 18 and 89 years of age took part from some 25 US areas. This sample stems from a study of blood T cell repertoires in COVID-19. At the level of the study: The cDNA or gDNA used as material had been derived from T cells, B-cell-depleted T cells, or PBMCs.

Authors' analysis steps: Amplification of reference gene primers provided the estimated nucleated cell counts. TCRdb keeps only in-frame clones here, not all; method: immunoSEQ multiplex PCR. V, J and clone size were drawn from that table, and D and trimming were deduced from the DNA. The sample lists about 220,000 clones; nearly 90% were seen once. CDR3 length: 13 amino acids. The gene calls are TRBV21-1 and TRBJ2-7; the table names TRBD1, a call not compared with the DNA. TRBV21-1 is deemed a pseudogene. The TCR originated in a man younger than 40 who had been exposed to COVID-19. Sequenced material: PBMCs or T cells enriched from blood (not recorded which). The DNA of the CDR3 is TGTGCCAGCACAGGGGACCCCGATTACGAGCAGTACTTC. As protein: CASTGDPDYEQYF.